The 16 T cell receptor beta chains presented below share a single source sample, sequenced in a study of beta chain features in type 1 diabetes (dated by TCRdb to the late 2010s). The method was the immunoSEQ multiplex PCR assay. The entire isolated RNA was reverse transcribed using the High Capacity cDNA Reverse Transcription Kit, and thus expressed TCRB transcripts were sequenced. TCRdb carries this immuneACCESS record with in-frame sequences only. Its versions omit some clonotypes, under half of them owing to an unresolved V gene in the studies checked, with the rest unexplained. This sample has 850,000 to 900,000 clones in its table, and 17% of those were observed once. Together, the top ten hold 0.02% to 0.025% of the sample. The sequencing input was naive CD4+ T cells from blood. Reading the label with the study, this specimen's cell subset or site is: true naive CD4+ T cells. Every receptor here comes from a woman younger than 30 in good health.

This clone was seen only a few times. The CDR3 here is CASSLEWGSGNTIYF. The CDR3 DNA reads TGCGCCAGCAGCTTGGAATGGGGCTCTGGAAACACCATATATTTT. The chain joins TRBV5-1 to TRBJ1-3; D is ambiguous. The CDR3 consists of 15 residues. With 0 bases removed from V and 0 bases from J, the gap between germline ends came to 7 bases. Per the germline V gene, CDR1 is SGHRS and CDR2 is YFSETQ.

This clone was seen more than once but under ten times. CDR3 DNA: TGTGCCAGCGCCCGGGACACCAGTGAAAAACTGTTTTTT. Residues: CASARDTSEKLFF. The chain couples TRBV11-2 to TRBJ1-4; D may be TRBD1 (6 bases). Deletions cut 8 bases from V and 7 bases from J, with 14 bases between. CDR3 length equals 13 residues. The germline CDR1 and CDR2 sequences are SGHAT and FQNNGV. Looking up the rest from reference TRBV11-2 and TRBJ1-4 gives the full variable domain: EAGVAQSPRYKIIEKRQSVAFWCNPISGHATLYWYQQILGQGPKLLIQFQNNGVVDDSQLPKDRFSAERLKGVDSTLKIQPAKLEDSAVYLCASARDTSEKLFFGSGTQLSVL.

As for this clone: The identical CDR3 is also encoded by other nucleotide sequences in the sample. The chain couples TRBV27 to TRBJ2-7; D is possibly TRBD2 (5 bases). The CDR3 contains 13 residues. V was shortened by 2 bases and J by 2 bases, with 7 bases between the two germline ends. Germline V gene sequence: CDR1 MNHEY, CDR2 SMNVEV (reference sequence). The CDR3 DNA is TGTGCCAGCAGTTTAAGGGAGACCTACGAGCAGTACTTC. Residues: CASSLRETYEQYF.

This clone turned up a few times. This CDR3 is CASSSIYEQYF. The CDR3 DNA follows: TGTGCCAGCAGTTCCATCTACGAGCAGTACTTC. The chain combines TRBV6-5 with TRBJ2-7; D is undetermined. Trimming stripped 4 bases from V and 3 bases from J, with 4 bases between. Germline-derived CDR1 and CDR2 are MNHEY and SVGAGI. The CDR3 loop spans 11 amino acids.

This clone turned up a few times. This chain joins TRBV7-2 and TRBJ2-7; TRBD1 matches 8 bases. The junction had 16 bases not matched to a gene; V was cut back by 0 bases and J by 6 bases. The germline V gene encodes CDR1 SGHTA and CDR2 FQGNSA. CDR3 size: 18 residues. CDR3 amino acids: CASSLAAGTGGNAGEQYF. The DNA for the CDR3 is TGTGCCAGCAGCTTAGCCGCGGGCACAGGGGGGAACGCGGGCGAGCAGTACTTC.

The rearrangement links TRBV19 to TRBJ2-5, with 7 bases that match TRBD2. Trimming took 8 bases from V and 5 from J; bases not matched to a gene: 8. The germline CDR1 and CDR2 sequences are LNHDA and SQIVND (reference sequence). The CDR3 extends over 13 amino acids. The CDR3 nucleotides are TGTGCCAGTGCAATTGGGAGGGCCGAGACCCAGTACTTC. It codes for CASAIGRAETQYF. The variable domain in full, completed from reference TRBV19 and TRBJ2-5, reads DGGITQSPKYLFRKEGQNVTLSCEQNLNHDAMYWYRQDPGQGLRLIYYSQIVNDFQKGDIAEGYSVSREKKESFPLTVTSAQKNPTAFYLCASAIGRAETQYFGPGTRLLVL.

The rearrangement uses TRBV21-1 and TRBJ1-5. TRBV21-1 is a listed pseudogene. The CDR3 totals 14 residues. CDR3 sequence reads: CASSKDEGVRPQHF. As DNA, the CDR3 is TGTGCCAGCAGCAAAGACGAGGGTGTTAGGCCCCAGCATTTT.

The CDR3 loop reads CATAQGLDEKLFF. The CDR3 bases are TGTGCCACCGCACAAGGGTTAGATGAAAAACTGTTTTTT. V is TRBV10-3 and J is TRBJ1-4; no clear D gene. Germline V gene lookup returns CDR1 ENHRY and CDR2 SYGVKD. V lost 10 bases to trimming and J lost 6 bases, with 15 bases between them. CDR3 length equals 13 residues.

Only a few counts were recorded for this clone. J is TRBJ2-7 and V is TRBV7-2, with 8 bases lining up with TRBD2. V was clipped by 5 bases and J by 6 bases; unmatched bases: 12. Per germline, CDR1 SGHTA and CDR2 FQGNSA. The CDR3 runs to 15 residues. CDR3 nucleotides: TGTGCCAGCAGCACGCCGGGACTAGATCGTGGCGAGCAGTACTTC. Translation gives CASSTPGLDRGEQYF.

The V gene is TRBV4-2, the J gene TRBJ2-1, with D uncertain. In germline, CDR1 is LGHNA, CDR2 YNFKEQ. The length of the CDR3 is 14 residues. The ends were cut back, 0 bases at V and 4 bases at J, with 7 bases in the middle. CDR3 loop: CASSQDSMYNEQFF. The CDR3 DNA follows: TGTGCCAGCAGCCAAGATTCCATGTACAATGAGCAGTTCTTC.

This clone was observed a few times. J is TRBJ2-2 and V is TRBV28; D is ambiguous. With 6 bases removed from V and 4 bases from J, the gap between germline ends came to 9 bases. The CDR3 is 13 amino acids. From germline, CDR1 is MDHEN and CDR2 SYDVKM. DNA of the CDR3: TGTGCCAGCAGAACGGCTGGCACCGGGGAGCTGTTTTTT. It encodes CASRTAGTGELFF. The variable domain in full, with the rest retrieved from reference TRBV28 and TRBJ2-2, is DVKVTQSSRYLVKRTGEKVFLECVQDMDHENMFWYRQDPGLGLRLIYFSYDVKMKEKGDIPEGYSVSREKKERFSLILESASTNQTSMYLCASRTAGTGELFFGEGSRLTVL.

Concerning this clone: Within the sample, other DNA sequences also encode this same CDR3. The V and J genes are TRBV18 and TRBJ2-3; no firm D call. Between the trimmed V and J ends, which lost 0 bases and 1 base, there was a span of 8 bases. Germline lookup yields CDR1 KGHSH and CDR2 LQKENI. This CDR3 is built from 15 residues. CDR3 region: CASSPPLGGTDTQYF. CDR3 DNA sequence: TGTGCCAGCTCACCACCCCTAGGTGGCACAGATACGCAGTATTTT.

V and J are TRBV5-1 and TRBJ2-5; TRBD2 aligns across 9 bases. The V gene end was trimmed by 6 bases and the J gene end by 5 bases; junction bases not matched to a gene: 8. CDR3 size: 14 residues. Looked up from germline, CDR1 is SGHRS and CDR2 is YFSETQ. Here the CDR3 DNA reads TGCGCCAGCAACCCGGGACTAGCCGTCGAGACCCAGTACTTC. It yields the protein CASNPGLAVETQYF. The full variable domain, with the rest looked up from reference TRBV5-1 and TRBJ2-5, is KAGVTQTPRYLIKTRGQQVTLSCSPISGHRSVSWYQQTPGQGLQFLFEYFSETQRNKGNFPGRFSGRQFSNSRSEMNVSTLELGDSALYLCASNPGLAVETQYFGPGTRLLVL.

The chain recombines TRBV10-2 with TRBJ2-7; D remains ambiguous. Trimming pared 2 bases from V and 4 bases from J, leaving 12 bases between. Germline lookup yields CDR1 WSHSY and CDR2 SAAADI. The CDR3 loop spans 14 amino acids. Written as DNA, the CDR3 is TGCGCCAGCAGTGAGCCAGAGAACGGGTACGAGCAGTACTTC. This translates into CASSEPENGYEQYF.

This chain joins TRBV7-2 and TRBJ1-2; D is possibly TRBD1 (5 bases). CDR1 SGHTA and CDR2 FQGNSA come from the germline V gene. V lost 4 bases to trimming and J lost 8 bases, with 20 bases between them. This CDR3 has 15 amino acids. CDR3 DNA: TGTGCCAGCAGCTCGCGCCGGGACGGGCAAGGCGGCTACACCTTC. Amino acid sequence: CASSSRRDGQGGYTF.

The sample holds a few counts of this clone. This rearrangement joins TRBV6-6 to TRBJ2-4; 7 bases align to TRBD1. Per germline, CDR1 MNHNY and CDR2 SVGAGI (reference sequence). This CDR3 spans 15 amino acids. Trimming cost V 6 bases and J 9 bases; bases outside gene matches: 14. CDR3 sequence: CASRPDRVVGSIQYF. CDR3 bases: TGTGCCAGCAGACCCGACAGGGTGGTTGGGAGCATTCAGTACTTC.